Following are 10 T cell receptor beta chains from one sample sequenced in a study of cytomegalovirus exposure and HLA in healthy donors. PCR primers comprised 60 Vbeta and 13 Jbeta primers. Generated by immunoSEQ multiplex PCR, the TCRdb table keeps only in-frame clones and is missing some. The sample consists of some 160,000 clones, approximately 71% of them appearing once. The sample taken for sequencing was PBMCs. Source of these receptors: a woman younger than 35 in good health and CMV-seropositive.

This clone showed up just once. CDR3: CATSSVGDNEQFF. CDR3 sequence (DNA): TGTGCCACCAGCTCAGTCGGGGACAATGAGCAGTTCTTC. The J gene is TRBJ2-1, the V gene TRBV15; maybe TRBD2 (5 bases). Germline V gene data show CDR1 as LNHNV and CDR2 as YYDKDF (reference sequence). Trimming pared 5 bases from V and 5 bases from J, leaving 10 bases between. CDR3 length: 13 amino acids.

The V and J genes are TRBV6-5 and TRBJ2-7; no clear D. Trimming shortened V by 7 bases and J by 6 bases, and 10 bases separated the two germline ends. Germline V gives CDR1 MNHEY, CDR2 SVGAGI. The CDR3 extends over 11 amino acids. CDR3 in DNA: TGTGCCAGCAAAACTTGGAGCGAGCAGTACTTC. This sequence encodes CASKTWSEQYF.

The V call is TRBV25-1, the J call TRBJ2-2; 9 bases line up with TRBD2. V gave up 8 bases and J gave up 6 bases; unmatched junction bases: 10. This CDR3 has 15 amino acids. CDR1 and CDR2 (germline): MGHDK, SYGVNS. The chain's CDR3 is CASGGERGVSGELFF. The CDR3 DNA sequence: TGTGCCAGCGGAGGGGAGCGGGGGGTCTCCGGGGAGCTGTTTTTT.

This clone was counted a few times. This chain links TRBV11-2 with TRBJ2-1; 10 bases agree with TRBD1. CDR1 and CDR2 (germline): SGHAT, FQNNGV. The CDR3 runs to 15 residues. V lost 4 bases and J lost 4; bases outside the gene matches: 4. CDR3 residues: CASSSRTGGYNEQFF. The CDR3 nucleotides read TGTGCCAGCAGCTCCCGGACAGGGGGGTACAATGAGCAGTTCTTC.

The CDR3 is CASSLGTGGIDEQFF. Here the CDR3 DNA reads TGTGCCAGCAGCTTGGGGACAGGGGGAATTGATGAGCAGTTCTTC. The J gene is TRBJ2-1, the V gene TRBV5-6; TRBD1 agrees at 10 bases. Germline V gives CDR1 SGHDT, CDR2 YYEEEE. Trimming removed 0 bases from V and 8 bases from J; junction bases left unmatched: 5. The CDR3 has 15 amino acids.

This clone was counted a few times. The V and J genes are TRBV10-3 and TRBJ2-7; 7 nucleotides align to TRBD2. Germline loops: CDR1 ENHRY, CDR2 SYGVKD. V dropped 6 bases and J dropped 1; count of bases not matched to a gene: 3. The CDR3 is 13 amino acids. DNA for the CDR3: TGTGCCATCAGCGGAGCGGGATCCTACGAGCAGTACTTC. This gives the protein CAISGAGSYEQYF.

This chain connects TRBV5-4 to TRBJ1-1, with 8 bases identical to TRBD1. The V gene end was trimmed by 4 bases and the J gene end by 1 base; junction bases not matched to a gene: 3. CDR3 length: 14 residues. Germline loops: CDR1 SGHNT, CDR2 YYREEE (reference sequence). The DNA for the CDR3 is TGTGCCAGCAGCCCCAGGGGGCGGAACACTGAAGCTTTCTTT. It specifies CASSPRGRNTEAFF.

This chain joins TRBV7-2 and TRBJ1-6; maybe TRBD1 (5 bases). CDR1 is SGHTA and CDR2 is FQGNSA in the germline V gene. The V and J ends lost 4 bases and 11 bases respectively, with 12 bases between them. The CDR3 runs to 13 residues. The CDR3 loop is CASSSRSGTPLHF. As DNA, the CDR3 is TGTGCCAGCAGCTCCCGCTCAGGGACACCCCTCCACTTT.

The chain uses TRBV19 and TRBJ2-4; D may be TRBD1 (6 bases). The germline V and J ends were trimmed by 3 bases and 1 base, with 16 bases remaining between them. The CDR3 length is 17 residues. Germline CDR1 is LNHDA and CDR2 is SQIVND (reference sequence). The CDR3 spells CASSIRSRQDAKNIQYF. The CDR3, as DNA: TGTGCCAGTAGTATTCGGTCCCGACAGGACGCCAAAAACATTCAGTACTTC.

The chain couples TRBV5-6 to TRBJ1-2; 9 positions agree with TRBD1. Trimming at V came to 5 bases and at J to 3 bases, leaving 5 bases not matched to a gene. This CDR3 is built from 14 residues. Germline-derived CDR1 and CDR2 are SGHDT and YYEEEE. The CDR3 nucleotides read TGTGCCAGCAGTCCGGGACAGGGAGACTATGGCTACACCTTC. Its translation is CASSPGQGDYGYTF. The full variable domain, rest sourced from reference TRBV5-6 and TRBJ1-2, is DAGVTQSPTHLIKTRGQQVTLRCSPKSGHDTVSWYQQALGQGPQFIFQYYEEEERQRGNFPDRFSGHQFPNYSSELNVNALLLGDSALYLCASSPGQGDYGYTFGSGTRLTVV.